The entry that follows covers one T cell receptor beta chain sequence. In the authors' workflow: Counts of nucleated cells, estimated from reference gene primer amplification, were obtained. Using immunoSEQ multiplex PCR, the repertoire was profiled, and TCRdb retains in-frame clones only, with some absent. V and J calls and clone size are given by that table; D and trimming were obtained from the DNA. The top ten clones hold roughly 9.8% of a sample with some 150,000 clones, approximately 82% of them seen once. The CDR3 consists of 15 residues. The J segment lost 8 bases and the V segment lost 4 bases, leaving 10 bases of the junction unmatched. CDR1 and CDR2 from the germline V gene are SGHNT and YYREEE (reference sequence). The sample originates from a study of blood T cell repertoires in COVID-19. Study overall: Acute-phase and convalescent COVID-19 samples originated in the United States, Italy and Spain. Sample material is recorded as cDNA or gDNA derived from T cells, B-cell-depleted T cells, or PBMCs.

This TCR was sampled from a woman between 50 and 59 years old with acute or convalescent COVID-19. Sequencing was done on a sample of peripheral blood. The chain has TRBV5-4 and TRBJ2-1; TRBD2 matches at 9 bases. The CDR3 coding sequence is TGTGCCAGCAGCCGGCCTAGTAGCGGGGGCTATGAGCAGTTCTTC. Its protein product is CASSRPSSGGYEQFF.